Included here is one TCR beta chain sequence, with context. Its antigen is unknown. Base quality data are lacking; no much larger clone is found one base away. The data were obtained in a study of control samples from healthy donors and cancer patients (dated by TCRdb to 2018 to 2021). Library prep was done by the immunoSEQ multiplex PCR assay. TCRdb carries this immuneACCESS record with in-frame sequences only. Its versions omit some clonotypes, under half of them owing to an unresolved V gene in the studies checked, with the rest unexplained. This sample comprises more than 25,000 clones, approximately 85% of them detected only once. The ten largest clones represent roughly 6.7% of the sample. This TCR was sampled from a woman aged 60-70 years with head and neck cancer. What was sequenced was PBMCs.

Here the CDR3 is given as CASSLIAGGRYEQYF. Here is the DNA: TGTGCCAGCAGCTTGATAGCGGGAGGAAGGTACGAGCAGTACTTC. Recombination linked TRBV5-5 to TRBJ2-7; 10 bases in the junction line up with TRBD2. From cysteine to phenylalanine, the CDR3 is 15 amino acids long. Only CDR3 DNA is held: 45 bases, read in frame from base 1. CDR1 and CDR2 (SGHKS, YYEKEE) derive from the germline V gene (reference sequence). Unmatched junction bases come to 5, with V trimmed by 1 base and J by 4 bases.